Below are 21 T cell receptor beta chains sequenced from a single sample in a study of T cells in Graves' hyperthyroidism and ophthalmopathy. TCR beta CDR3 regions were amplified from RNA. The HTBI primer set drove a first-round RT-PCR of the TCR CDR3. TCRdb analysed the multiplex PCR reads with MiXCR anew, one entry per CDR3 protein. The sample holds under 400,000 distinct CDR3 sequences, around 13% seen once. Source material: blood. The receptor set was obtained from a woman aged 55-69 years with Graves' hyperthyroidism.

This clonotype was seen many times. The chain couples TRBV5-1 to TRBJ2-1; no reliable D call. Between the trimmed V and J ends, which lost 2 bases and 3 bases, there was a span of 6 bases. CDR1 SGHRS and CDR2 YFSETQ come from the germline V gene. The CDR3 loop spans 13 amino acids. This CDR3 reads CASSFGNYNEQFF. Here the CDR3 DNA reads TGCGCCAGCAGCTTTGGCAACTACAATGAGCAGTTCTTC. The entire variable domain, with the rest obtained from reference TRBV5-1 and TRBJ2-1, is as follows: KAGVTQTPRYLIKTRGQQVTLSCSPISGHRSVSWYQQTPGQGLQFLFEYFSETQRNKGNFPGRFSGRQFSNSRSEMNVSTLELGDSALYLCASSFGNYNEQFFGPGTRLTVL.

This clonotype was counted ten times or more. The J gene is TRBJ2-5, the V gene TRBV7-3; 7 bases agree with TRBD1. The CDR3 totals 14 residues. CDR1 and CDR2 from the germline V gene are SGHTA and FQGTGA. Trimming at V came to 5 bases and at J to 1 base, leaving 4 bases not matched to a gene. CDR3 nucleotide sequence: TGTGCCAGCAGCCTGACAGGGCCCCAAGAGACCCAGTACTTC. Its translation is CASSLTGPQETQYF.

This clonotype has ten or more counts. This chain uses TRBV28 with TRBJ2-4; 7 nucleotides agree with TRBD2. The germline V gene encodes CDR1 MDHEN and CDR2 SYDVKM. This CDR3 is 16 amino acids long. The V and J ends lost 5 bases and 8 bases, in that order; junction bases with no gene match: 15. This CDR3 reads CASSPRKPTSRDIQYF. The CDR3 region has the DNA TGTGCCAGCAGTCCCCGCAAGCCGACTAGCAGGGACATTCAGTACTTC.

The genes are TRBV12-5 and TRBJ1-4; D remains unclear. V was cut by 0 bases and J by 4 bases, with 9 bases left in between. Per germline, CDR1 LGHNT and CDR2 FRNRAP. There are 15 residues in the CDR3. The CDR3 DNA reads TGTGCTAGTGGTTTGGTGCAGGCCTTTAATGAAAAACTGTTTTTT. It is translated as CASGLVQAFNEKLFF.

This clonotype was seen repeatedly, ten times or more. A much larger clonotype is one base distant, so this may be a read error. The J gene is TRBJ2-7, the V gene TRBV28; the match to TRBD2 covers 15 bases. This CDR3 contains 16 residues. The germline V gene has CDR1 MDHEN and CDR2 SYDVKM. V shed 3 bases and J 4 bases; nucleotides not matched to a gene: 4. The CDR3 protein is CASSFAGLAGGYEQYF. CDR3 DNA: TGTGCCAGCAGTTTTGCGGGACTAGCGGGAGGTTACGAGCAGTACTTC.

This clonotype was observed many times. The V call is TRBV7-2, the J call TRBJ2-7; 10 nucleotides match TRBD2. Per the germline V gene, CDR1 is SGHTA and CDR2 is FQGNSA. This CDR3 is 15 amino acids long. Trimming at V came to 1 base and at J to 5 bases, leaving 5 bases not matched to a gene. CDR3 loop: CASSLVSGRGDEQYF. The DNA of the CDR3 is TGTGCCAGCAGCTTAGTCAGCGGGAGGGGCGACGAGCAGTACTTC.

Concerning this clonotype itself: Possible read error: a much larger clone is one base away. The gene calls are TRBV5-1 and TRBJ2-7; tentative D call: TRBD1 (7 bases). The V gene's germline CDR1 is SGHRS and CDR2 YFSETQ. The CDR3 extends over 14 amino acids. CDR3 in amino acids: CASSQSTGRYERYF. CDR3 DNA: TGCGCCAGCAGCCAATCGACAGGGAGGTACGAGCGGTACTTC.

This clonotype has at least ten counts. The chain is built from TRBV7-6 and TRBJ2-2; weak D call: TRBD1 (6 bases). The CDR3 is 14 amino acids. V lost 4 bases and J 4 bases, leaving 10 bases between the germline ends. The germline V gene encodes CDR1 SGHVS and CDR2 FNYEAQ. CDR3 DNA: TGTGCCAGCAGCTCCCCAGGGGTCACCGGGGAGCTGTTTTTT. Encoded protein: CASSSPGVTGELFF.

This chain links TRBV5-1 with TRBJ1-1, with 9 bases aligning to TRBD1. CDR3 length: 15 amino acids. Germline values: CDR1 SGHRS, CDR2 YFSETQ. Unmatched junction bases numbered 8, after V lost 4 bases and J lost 4 bases. CDR3 in amino acids: CASSAGQGGGTEAFF. The CDR3 coding sequence is TGCGCCAGCAGCGCGGGACAGGGTGGCGGCACTGAAGCTTTCTTT.

This clonotype was detected many times. The V gene is TRBV10-3, the J gene TRBJ1-2; D unclear. In germline, CDR1 is ENHRY, CDR2 SYGVKD. V lost 0 bases and J 5 bases, leaving 13 bases between the germline ends. This CDR3 region has 15 residues. CDR3 sequence: CAISESGSAGYGYTF. CDR3 nucleotides: TGTGCCATCAGTGAGTCGGGGAGTGCGGGATATGGCTACACCTTC.

This sequence joins TRBV7-3 and TRBJ2-3, with D unresolved. Germline values: CDR1 SGHTA, CDR2 FQGTGA. The CDR3 contains 13 residues. V was shortened by 5 bases and J by 4 bases, with 10 bases between the two germline ends. CDR3 region: CASSILNSDTQYF. The CDR3 coding sequence is TGTGCCAGCAGCATCCTGAATTCAGATACGCAGTATTTT.

This clonotype was seen more than once but under ten times. The CDR3 coding sequence is TGTGCCAGCAGCGTAGGAATCCTATCAGGCGGCGAGCAGTACTTC. It codes for CASSVGILSGGEQYF. The J gene is TRBJ2-7, the V gene TRBV9; D gene uncertain. The CDR3 is 15 residues long. Germline V gene sequence: CDR1 SGDLS, CDR2 YYNGEE. The V and J ends lost 0 bases and 6 bases respectively, with 16 bases between them.

The genes are TRBV19 and TRBJ2-3; the D call may be TRBD1 or TRBD2 (5 bases each). Trimming cost V 10 bases and J 6 bases, with 17 bases left between them. The germline CDR1 and CDR2 sequences are LNHDA and SQIVND (reference sequence). The CDR3 consists of 13 residues. The CDR3 sequence is CATHSQGVDTQYF. CDR3 in DNA: TGTGCCACCCACTCCCAGGGAGTGGATACGCAGTATTTT.

This clonotype was picked up many times. The V and J genes are TRBV3-1 and TRBJ2-2, with D perhaps TRBD1 or TRBD2 (5 bases each). The CDR3 is 17 amino acids. The V and J ends lost 2 bases and 5 bases respectively, with 18 bases between them. Per the germline V gene, CDR1 is LGHDT and CDR2 is YNNKEL (reference sequence). The CDR3 nucleotides read TGTGCCAGCAGCCAAAGGGGAGCAAGGGGTACTACCGGGGAGCTGTTTTTT. Protein product: CASSQRGARGTTGELFF.

Ten or more counts support this clonotype. The chain links TRBV5-1 to TRBJ2-5; D may be TRBD1 (7 bases). CDR1 SGHRS and CDR2 YFSETQ come from the germline V gene. This CDR3 has 15 residues. V was clipped by 4 bases and J by 2 bases, with 15 bases between them. This chain's CDR3 is CASSRGAGQQETQYF. As DNA, the CDR3 is TGCGCCAGCAGCCGCGGGGCGGGACAGCAAGAGACCCAGTACTTC.

This sequence joins TRBV19 and TRBJ2-1; 9 nucleotides align to TRBD2. V was clipped by 0 bases and J by 10 bases; unmatched bases: 7. The CDR3 is made up of 15 amino acids. Germline values: CDR1 LNHDA, CDR2 SQIVND (reference sequence). The CDR3 nucleotides read TGTGCCAGTAGTATAGATCTCCCCGGGACTAGCGAGCAGTTCTTC. It is translated as CASSIDLPGTSEQFF. Full variable domain (remainder filled in from reference TRBV19 and TRBJ2-1): DGGITQSPKYLFRKEGQNVTLSCEQNLNHDAMYWYRQDPGQGLRLIYYSQIVNDFQKGDIAEGYSVSREKKESFPLTVTSAQKNPTAFYLCASSIDLPGTSEQFFGPGTRLTVL.

This clonotype was counted only a few times. The V call is TRBV11-2, the J call TRBJ1-1, with D unclear. Per germline, CDR1 SGHAT and CDR2 FQNNGV. V was cut by 2 bases and J by 1 base, with 8 bases left in between. The CDR3 sequence is 14 residues long. The CDR3 coding sequence is TGTGCCAGCAGCTTACAATCGGGGAACACTGAAGCTTTCTTT. As protein: CASSLQSGNTEAFF.

This clonotype was recorded many times. CDR3 coding DNA: TGTGCCAGCAGGCCCGGGACAGTAGACGAAAAACTGTTTTTT. Amino acids: CASRPGTVDEKLFF. This chain connects TRBV3-1 to TRBJ1-4, with 7 bases matching TRBD1. CDR3 length equals 14 residues. The germline V gene has CDR1 LGHDT and CDR2 YNNKEL (reference sequence). The V segment lost 6 bases and the J segment 8 bases; nucleotides outside the gene matches: 9. Combining the CDR3 with reference TRBV3-1 and TRBJ1-4 gives the whole variable domain DTAVSQTPKYLVTQMGNDKSIKCEQNLGHDTMYWYKQDSKKFLKIMFSYNNKELIINETVPNRFSPKSPDKAHLNLHINSLELGDSAVYFCASRPGTVDEKLFFGSGTQLSVL.

This clonotype came up many times. This chain links TRBV28 with TRBJ2-3, with no clear D. Trimming left V 2 bases short and J 3 bases short, with 15 bases between. The CDR3 is 16 residues long. The germline V gene has CDR1 MDHEN and CDR2 SYDVKM. The chain's CDR3 is CASSLIGALGTDTQYF. The CDR3 bases are TGTGCCAGCAGTTTAATAGGAGCGCTGGGGACAGATACGCAGTATTTT.

This clonotype was seen ten or more times. The chain joins TRBV5-1 to TRBJ2-2; 8 nucleotides match TRBD2. V was clipped by 0 bases and J by 2 bases; unmatched bases: 6. The CDR3 spans 17 residues. From germline, CDR1 is SGHRS and CDR2 YFSETQ. CDR3 bases: TGCGCCAGCAGCTTGGAGTTAGCGGGAATCAACACCGGGGAGCTGTTTTTT. Its protein product is CASSLELAGINTGELFF.

Comment on this clonotype: Since a much larger clone is just one base distant, this may be a read error. The rearrangement joins TRBV12-3 or TRBV12-4 to TRBJ2-1; D uncertain. There are 14 residues in the CDR3. Trimming took off 7 bases at V and 4 bases at J, with 14 bases between the two ends. CDR3 nucleotides: TGTGCCAGCACCATCGATCTTGTTTACAATGAGCAGTTCTTC. Amino acids: CASTIDLVYNEQFF.